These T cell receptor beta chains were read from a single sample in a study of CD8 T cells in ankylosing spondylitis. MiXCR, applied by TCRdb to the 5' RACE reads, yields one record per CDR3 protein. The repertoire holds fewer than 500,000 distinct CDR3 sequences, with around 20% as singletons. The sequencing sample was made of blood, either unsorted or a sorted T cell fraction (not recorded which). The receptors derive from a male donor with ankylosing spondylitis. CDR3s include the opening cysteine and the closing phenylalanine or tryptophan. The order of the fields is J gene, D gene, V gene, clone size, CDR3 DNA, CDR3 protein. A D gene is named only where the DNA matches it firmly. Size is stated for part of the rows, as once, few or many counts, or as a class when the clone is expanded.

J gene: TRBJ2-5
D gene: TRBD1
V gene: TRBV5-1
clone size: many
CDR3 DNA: TGCGCCAGCAGCTTGGCCTACAGGGGAGAGACCCAGTACTTC
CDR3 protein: CASSLAYRGETQYF

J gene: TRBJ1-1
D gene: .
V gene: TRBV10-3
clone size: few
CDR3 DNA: TGTGCCATCAGTGAAGGCAGGGTGAACACTGAAGCTTTCTTT
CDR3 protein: CAISEGRVNTEAFF

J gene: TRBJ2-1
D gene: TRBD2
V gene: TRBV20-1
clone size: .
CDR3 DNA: TGCAGTGCTAGCGTAACTAGCGTTCCGTATGAGCAGTTCTTC
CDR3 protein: CSASVTSVPYEQFF

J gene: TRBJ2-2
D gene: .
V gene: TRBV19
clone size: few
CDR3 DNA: TGTGCCAGTAGATGGAGGGGGATGAGGACCGGGGAGCTGTTTTTT
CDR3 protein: CASRWRGMRTGELFF

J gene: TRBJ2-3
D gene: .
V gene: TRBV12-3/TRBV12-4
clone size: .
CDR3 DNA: TGTGCCAGCGGAGGGACTTCAAGAATCACAGATACGCAGTATTTT
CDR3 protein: CASGGTSRITDTQYF

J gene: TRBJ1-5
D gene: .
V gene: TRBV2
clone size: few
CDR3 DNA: TGTGCCAGCACTGGGATTAGCAATCAGCCCCAGCATTTT
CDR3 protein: CASTGISNQPQHF

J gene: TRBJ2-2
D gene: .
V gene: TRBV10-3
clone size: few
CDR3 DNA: TGTGCCATCAGTGATGGGTCGGGCAGGCGCACCGGGGAGCTGTTTTTT
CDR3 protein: CAISDGSGRRTGELFF

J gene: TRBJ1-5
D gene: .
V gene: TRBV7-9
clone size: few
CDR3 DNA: TGTGCCAGCAGGGACGGTCGGAATCAGCCCCAGCATTTT
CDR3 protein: CASRDGRNQPQHF

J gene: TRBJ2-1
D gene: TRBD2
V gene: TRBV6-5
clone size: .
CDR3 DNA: TGTGCCAGCAGTTACGGACTAGCGGTTTACAATGAGCAGTTCTTC
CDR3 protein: CASSYGLAVYNEQFF

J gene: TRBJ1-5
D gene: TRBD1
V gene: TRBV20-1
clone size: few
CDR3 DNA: TGCAGTGCTAGTGCTCCGGGACAGAATCAGCCCCAGCATTTT
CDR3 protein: CSASAPGQNQPQHF

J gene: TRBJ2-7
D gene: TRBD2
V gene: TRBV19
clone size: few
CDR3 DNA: TGTGCCAGTAGTATATCCCTACTAGCGGAATCCTACGAGCAGTACTTC
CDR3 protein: CASSISLLAESYEQYF

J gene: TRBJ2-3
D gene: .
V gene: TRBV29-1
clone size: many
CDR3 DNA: TGCAGCGCCGGACTCCCCACAGATACGCAGTATTTT
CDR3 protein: CSAGLPTDTQYF

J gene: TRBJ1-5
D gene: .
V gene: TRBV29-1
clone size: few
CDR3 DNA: TGCAGCGTTGGTGACAGTTGGAATCAGCCCCAGCATTTT
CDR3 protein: CSVGDSWNQPQHF

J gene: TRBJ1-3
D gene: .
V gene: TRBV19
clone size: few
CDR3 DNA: TGTGCCAGTAGACCGACAGGAGCCTCTGGAAACACCATATATTTT
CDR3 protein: CASRPTGASGNTIYF

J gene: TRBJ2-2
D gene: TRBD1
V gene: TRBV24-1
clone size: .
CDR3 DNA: TGTGCCACCAGTGATTTGACTACAGGGGGGACCGGGGAGCTGTTTTTT
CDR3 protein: CATSDLTTGGTGELFF

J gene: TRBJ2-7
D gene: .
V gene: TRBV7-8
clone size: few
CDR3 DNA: TGTGCCAGCAGCGCTCACAGAGTGGCCTACGAGCAGTACTTC
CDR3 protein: CASSAHRVAYEQYF

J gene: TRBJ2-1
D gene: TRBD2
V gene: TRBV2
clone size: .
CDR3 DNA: TGTGCCAGCAGTGTCCCTTTACTAAGCGGGGACTACAATGAGCAGTTCTTC
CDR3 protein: CASSVPLLSGDYNEQFF

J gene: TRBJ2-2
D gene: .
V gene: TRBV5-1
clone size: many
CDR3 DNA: TGCGCCAGCAGCTTGAGCTCTGTGAACACCGGGGAGCTGTTTTTT
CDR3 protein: CASSLSSVNTGELFF

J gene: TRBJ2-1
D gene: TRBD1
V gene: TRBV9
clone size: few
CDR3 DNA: TGTGCCAGCAGCGTTTTACAGGGGACTGAGCAGTTCTTC
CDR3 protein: CASSVLQGTEQFF

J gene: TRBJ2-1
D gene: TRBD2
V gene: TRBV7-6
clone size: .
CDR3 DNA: TGTGCCAGCAGCTTAGCGCTTACTAGCGGGAGCGATGAGCAGTTCTTC
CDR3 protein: CASSLALTSGSDEQFF

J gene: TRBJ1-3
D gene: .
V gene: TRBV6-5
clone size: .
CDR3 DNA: TGTGCCAGCAGTTTCGGAAGGACCATATATTTT
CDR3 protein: CASSFGRTIYF

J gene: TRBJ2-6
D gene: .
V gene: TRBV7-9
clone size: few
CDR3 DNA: TGTGCCAGCAGCTACGCCCGGGGATCTGGGGCCAACGTCCTGACTTTC
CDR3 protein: CASSYARGSGANVLTF

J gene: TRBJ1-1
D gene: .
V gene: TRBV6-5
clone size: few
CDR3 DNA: TGTGCCAGCACAGGACAAACTGAAGCTTTCTTT
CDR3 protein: CASTGQTEAFF

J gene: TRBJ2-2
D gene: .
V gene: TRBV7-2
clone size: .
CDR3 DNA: TGTGCCAGCAGCTCAGGGGGGAAACCCGGGGAGCTGTTTTTT
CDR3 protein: CASSSGGKPGELFF

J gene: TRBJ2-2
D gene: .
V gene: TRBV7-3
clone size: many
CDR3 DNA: TGTGCCAGCAGCTTAGAAGGGTTCACCGGGGAGCTGTTTTTT
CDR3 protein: CASSLEGFTGELFF

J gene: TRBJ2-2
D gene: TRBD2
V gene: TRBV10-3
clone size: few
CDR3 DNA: TGTGCCATCAGTGAGTCGGCCGCGCTAGCGGGTCCCACCGGGGAGCTGTTTTTT
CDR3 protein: CAISESAALAGPTGELFF

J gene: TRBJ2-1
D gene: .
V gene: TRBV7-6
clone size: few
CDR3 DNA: TGTGCCAGCAGCTTAAATCTAGGTGTCGGTGAGCAGTTCTTC
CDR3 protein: CASSLNLGVGEQFF

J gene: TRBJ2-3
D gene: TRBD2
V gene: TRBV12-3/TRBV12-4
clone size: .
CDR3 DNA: TGTGCCAGCAGGCCTGGACTAGCGGGAGTGTCGTCAGATACGCAGTATTTT
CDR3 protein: CASRPGLAGVSSDTQYF

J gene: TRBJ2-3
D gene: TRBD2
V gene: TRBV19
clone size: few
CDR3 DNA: TGTGCCAGTTCCATAGGTCGGGGGGTTACGCAGTATTTT
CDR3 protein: CASSIGRGVTQYF